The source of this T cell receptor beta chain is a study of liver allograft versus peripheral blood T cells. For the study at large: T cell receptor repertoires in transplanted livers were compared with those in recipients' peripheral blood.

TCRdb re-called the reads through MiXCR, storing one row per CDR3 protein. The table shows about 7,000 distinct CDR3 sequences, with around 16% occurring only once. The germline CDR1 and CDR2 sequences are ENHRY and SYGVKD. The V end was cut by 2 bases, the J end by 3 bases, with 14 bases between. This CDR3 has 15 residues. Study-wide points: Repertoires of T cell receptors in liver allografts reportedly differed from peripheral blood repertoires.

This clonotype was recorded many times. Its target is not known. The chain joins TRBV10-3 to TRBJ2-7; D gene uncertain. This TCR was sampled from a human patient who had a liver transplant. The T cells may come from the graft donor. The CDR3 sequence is CAISELSYNIYEQYF. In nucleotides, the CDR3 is TGTGCCATCAGTGAGCTTTCCTACAACATCTACGAGCAGTACTTC.